This record looks at one T cell receptor (beta chain) sequence and its context. The antigen remains undetermined. The germline gene is not matched at one end of the junction; a read error may be the cause. The data derive from a study of cytomegalovirus exposure and HLA in healthy donors. From germline, CDR1 is DFQATT and CDR2 SNEGSKA (reference sequence). The length of the CDR3 is 11 residues. PCR amplification relied on 60 Vbeta primers (plus 13 Jbeta primers). In the authors' workflow: About 12 million of the 75 million to 95 million unique TCR beta chains counted in a later analysis were shared. The assay was immunoSEQ multiplex PCR, and TCRdb's table has in-frame clones only and misses some. V, J and clone size derive from that table, while D and trimming were established from the DNA sequence. The table includes more than 100,000 clones, nearly 80% detected once. Study observations and caveats: Based on reports, TCR beta sequences accurately predicted HLA-A and HLA-B alleles for most subjects. A likely sequencing artifact accounted for one observed cluster of highly shared sequence variants.

V and J are TRBV20-1 and TRBJ1-2; TRBD1 agrees at 7 bases. What was sequenced was PBMCs. The receptor was derived from a male donor in good health and CMV-seronegative. The CDR3: CSAQGVQQQNF. For the CDR3, the DNA is TGCAGTGCTCAGGGGGTCCAGCAACAAAACTTC.